The clone carrying this T cell receptor (beta chain) came up a few times. The study recruited people aged roughly 18 to 89 years across approximately 24 US areas. Assay used: immunoSEQ multiplex PCR; TCRdb lists only in-frame clones, some missing. The table lists some 250,000 clones, 70% to 90% of them singletons. The CDR3 extends over 14 amino acids. V was clipped by 6 bases and J by 2 bases; unmatched bases: 6. In germline, CDR1 is LNHDA, CDR2 SQIVND (reference sequence). The sample belongs to a study of blood T cell repertoires in COVID-19. Sample: PBMCs or T cells enriched from blood (not recorded which). V gene TRBV19 combines with J gene TRBJ1-2, with TRBD1 matching over 7 bases. This TCR was recovered from a woman aged 45-60 years who had recovered from COVID-19. The CDR3 DNA reads as TGTGCCAGTAGCAACAGGGGCCCCAACTATGGCTACACCTTC. Protein sequence: CASSNRGPNYGYTF.